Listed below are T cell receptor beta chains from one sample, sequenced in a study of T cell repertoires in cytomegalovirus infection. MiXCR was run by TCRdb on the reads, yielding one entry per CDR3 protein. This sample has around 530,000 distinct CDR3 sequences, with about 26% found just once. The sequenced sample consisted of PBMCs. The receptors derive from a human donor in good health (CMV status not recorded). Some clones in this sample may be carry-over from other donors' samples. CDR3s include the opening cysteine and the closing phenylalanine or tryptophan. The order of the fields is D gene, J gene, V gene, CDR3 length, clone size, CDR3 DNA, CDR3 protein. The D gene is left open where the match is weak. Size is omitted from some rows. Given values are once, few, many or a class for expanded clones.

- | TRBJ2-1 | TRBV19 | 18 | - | TGTGCCAGTAGTATTTTCTTCGCGGGACTTGCCCGACAGAATGAGCAGTTCTTC | CASSIFFAGLARQNEQFF
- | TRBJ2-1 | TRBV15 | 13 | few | TGTGCCACCAGCCCGGGGGTTAGAAATGAGCAGTTCTTC | CATSPGVRNEQFF
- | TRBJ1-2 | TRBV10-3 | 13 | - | TGTGCCATCAGCACACAGGGCAACTATGGCTACACCTTC | CAISTQGNYGYTF
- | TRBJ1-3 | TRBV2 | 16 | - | TGTGCCAGCAGTTTGAAGGGCAGATCCTCTGGAAACACCATATATTTT | CASSLKGRSSGNTIYF
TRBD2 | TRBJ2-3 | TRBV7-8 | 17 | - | TGTGCCAGCAGCCATCCGGGGGGGGGAGGGCCCACAGATACGCAGTATTTT | CASSHPGGGGPTDTQYF
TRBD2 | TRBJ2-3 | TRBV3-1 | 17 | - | TGTGCCAGCAGCCAAGATATTCGCGGGAGTATGACAGATACGCAGTATTTT | CASSQDIRGSMTDTQYF
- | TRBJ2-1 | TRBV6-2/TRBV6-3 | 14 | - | TGTGCCAGCAACGGGGCACCCTCCTACAATGAGCAGTTCTTC | CASNGAPSYNEQFF
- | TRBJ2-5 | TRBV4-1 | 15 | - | - | CASSFGEGEAETQYF
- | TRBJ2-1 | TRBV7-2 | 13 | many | TGTGCCAGCAGCTACCGGGCCGGCTATGAGCAGTTCTTC | CASSYRAGYEQFF
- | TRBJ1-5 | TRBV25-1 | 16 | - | TGTGCCAGCAGTCTGGGGGGAGGGCCTAGCAATCAGCCCCAGCATTTT | CASSLGGGPSNQPQHF
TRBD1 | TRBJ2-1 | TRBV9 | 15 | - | TGTGCCAGCAGCGTAGGGGGGACAGGGGACAATGAGCAGTTCTTC | CASSVGGTGDNEQFF
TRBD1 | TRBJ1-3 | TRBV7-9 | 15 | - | TGTGCCAGCAGCGGAACAGGGGGCTCTGGAAACACCATATATTTT | CASSGTGGSGNTIYF
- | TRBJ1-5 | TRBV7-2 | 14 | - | TGTGCCAGCAGCCCTCTGGGGGCGCGGCAGCCCCAGCATTTT | CASSPLGARQPQHF
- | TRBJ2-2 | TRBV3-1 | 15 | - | TGTGCCAGCAGCCAAGGGACCCGGGGCTACGGGGAGCTGTTTTTT | CASSQGTRGYGELFF
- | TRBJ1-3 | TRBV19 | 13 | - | TGTGCCAGTAGTATTGGGACCGTCAACACCATATATTTT | CASSIGTVNTIYF
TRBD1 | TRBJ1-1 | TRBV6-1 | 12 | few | TGTGCCAGCAGGAGGACAGGGGAGCCAGCTTTCTTT | CASRRTGEPAFF
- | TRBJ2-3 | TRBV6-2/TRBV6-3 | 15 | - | TGTGCCAGCAGTTATGGTAGCGGAAACACAGATACGCAGTATTTT | CASSYGSGNTDTQYF
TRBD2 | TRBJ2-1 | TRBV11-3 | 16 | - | TGTGCCAGCAGCCGCTCGGGACTAGCCTCCTACAATGAGCAGTTCTTC | CASSRSGLASYNEQFF
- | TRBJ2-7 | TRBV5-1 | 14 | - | TGCGCCAGCAGCTTGGGCGGGACAGTGGACGAGCAGTACTTC | CASSLGGTVDEQYF
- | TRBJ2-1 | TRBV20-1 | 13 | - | TGCAGTGCTCACTTCCAAGGGGCGAATGAGCAGTTCTTC | CSAHFQGANEQFF
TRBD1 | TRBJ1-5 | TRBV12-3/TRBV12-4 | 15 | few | TGTGCCAGCAGTCTTCGACAGGGGAGCAATCAGCCCCAGCATTTT | CASSLRQGSNQPQHF
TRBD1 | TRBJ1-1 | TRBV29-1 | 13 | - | TGCAGCGACATGGGACAGCTGAACACTGAAGCTTTCTTT | CSDMGQLNTEAFF
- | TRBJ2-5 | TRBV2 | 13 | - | TGTGTCACAGCCTCGGCTAGCGCGGGGACCCAGTACTTC | CVTASASAGTQYF
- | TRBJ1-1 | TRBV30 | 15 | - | TGTGCCTGGAGTACGATGGGGGAAGGTAACACTGAAGCTTTCTTT | CAWSTMGEGNTEAFF
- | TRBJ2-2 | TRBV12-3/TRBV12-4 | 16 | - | TGTGCCAGCTCCCCCCGGCAGGCCGCGAACACCGGGGAGCTGTTTTTT | CASSPRQAANTGELFF
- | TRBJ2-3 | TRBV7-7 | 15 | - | TGTGCTAGCAGCTTAGGGGCAAGGAGCACAGATACGCAGTATTTT | CASSLGARSTDTQYF
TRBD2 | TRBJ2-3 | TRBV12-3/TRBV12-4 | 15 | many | TGTGCCAGCAGCCCAGGACTAGCGGGACCAGATACGCAGTATTTT | CASSPGLAGPDTQYF
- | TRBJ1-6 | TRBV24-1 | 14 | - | TGTGCCACCAGTGACAGGGCGAGCAATTCACCCCTCCACTTT | CATSDRASNSPLHF
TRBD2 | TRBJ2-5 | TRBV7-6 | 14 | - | TGTGCCAGCAGCCGGACTAGTTTTGTCGAGACCCAGTACTTC | CASSRTSFVETQYF
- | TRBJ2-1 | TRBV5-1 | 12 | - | TGCGCCACCACGGACTGGGGGAATGAGCAGTTCTTC | CATTDWGNEQFF
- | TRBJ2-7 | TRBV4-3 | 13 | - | TGCGCCAGCAGCCAAGACAGGCGGTACGAGCAGTACTTC | CASSQDRRYEQYF
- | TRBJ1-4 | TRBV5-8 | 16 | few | TGTGCCAGCAGCTTGGGGACGACAGCAACTAATGAAAAACTGTTTTTT | CASSLGTTATNEKLFF
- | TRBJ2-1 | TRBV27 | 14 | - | TGTGCCAGCAGTTTGTCTCTGGCTTCAGATGAGCAGTTCTTC | CASSLSLASDEQFF
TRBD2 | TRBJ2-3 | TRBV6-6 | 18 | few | TGTGCCAGCAGTTACTCGAGGGCTAGCGGGACTCCGACCTATACGCAGTATTTT | CASSYSRASGTPTYTQYF
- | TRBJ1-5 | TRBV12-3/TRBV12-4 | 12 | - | TGTGCCAGCAGTCCGGGGACATCGCCCCAGCATTTT | CASSPGTSPQHF
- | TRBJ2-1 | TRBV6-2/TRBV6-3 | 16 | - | TGTGCCAGCAGCCTCAAGAGGGCCCCCGGCTACAATGAGCAGTTCTTC | CASSLKRAPGYNEQFF
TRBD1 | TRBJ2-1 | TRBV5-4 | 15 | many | TGTGCCAGCAGTCGACCGGGACAGGGGGCCTATGAGCAGTTCTTC | CASSRPGQGAYEQFF
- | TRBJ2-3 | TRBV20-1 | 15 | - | TGCAGTGCTAGACCGACGGGGACCCGGACAGATACGCAGTATTTT | CSARPTGTRTDTQYF
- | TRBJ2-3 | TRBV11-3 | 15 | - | TGTGCCAGCAGCTTAGTAGGCCAGGGAATAGATACGCAGTATTTT | CASSLVGQGIDTQYF
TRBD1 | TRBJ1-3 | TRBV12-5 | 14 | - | TGTGCTAGTGGGACAGGGAACTCTGGAAACACCATATATTTT | CASGTGNSGNTIYF
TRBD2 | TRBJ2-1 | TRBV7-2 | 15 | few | TGTGCCAGCAGCTTAGTAGCGGGAGATACGAATGAGCAGTTCTTC | CASSLVAGDTNEQFF
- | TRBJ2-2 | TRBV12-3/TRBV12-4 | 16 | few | TGTGCCAGCAGTTTCGCGACCCCCGGGATAACCGGGGAGCTGTTTTTT | CASSFATPGITGELFF
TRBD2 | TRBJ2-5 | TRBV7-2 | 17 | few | TGTGCCAGCACCGGACTAGCGGGGCTCTTGGGGGGAGAGACCCAGTACTTC | CASTGLAGLLGGETQYF
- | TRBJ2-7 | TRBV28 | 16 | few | TGTGCCAGCAGTTATGGGGGGAGGAGGAGCTCCTACGAGCAGTACTTC | CASSYGGRRSSYEQYF
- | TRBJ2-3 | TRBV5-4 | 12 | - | TGTGCCAGCAGCGCACCATCTGATACGCAGTATTTT | CASSAPSDTQYF
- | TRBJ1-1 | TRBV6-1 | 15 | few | TGTGCCAGCAGTGAAGCTGGACCGTCCAACACTGAAGCTTTCTTT | CASSEAGPSNTEAFF
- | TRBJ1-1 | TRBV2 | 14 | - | TGTGCCAGCAGTGAACGGTCCCCGGTAGCTGAAGCTTTCTTT | CASSERSPVAEAFF
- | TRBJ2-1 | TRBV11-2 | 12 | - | TGTGCCAGCGGTACTCTAGCTGATGAGCAGTTCTTC | CASGTLADEQFF
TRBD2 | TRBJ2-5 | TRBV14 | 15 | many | TGTGCCAGCAGCCGATGGGAGCGGGGACAAGAGACCCAGTACTTC | CASSRWERGQETQYF
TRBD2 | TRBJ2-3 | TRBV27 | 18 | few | TGTGCCAGCAGTTTAGATCGGACTAGCGGGAGGTACACAGATACGCAGTATTTT | CASSLDRTSGRYTDTQYF
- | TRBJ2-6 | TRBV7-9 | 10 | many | TGTGCCAGCAGCTTAGATAGAGAGACTTTC | CASSLDRETF
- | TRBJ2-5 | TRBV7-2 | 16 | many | TGTGCCAGCAGCTTAGGTGGGCCTAATCCAGGAGAGACCCAGTACTTC | CASSLGGPNPGETQYF
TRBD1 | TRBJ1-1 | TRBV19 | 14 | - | TGTGCCAGTAGCGCACAAGGACAGGGGGCGGAAGCTTTCTTT | CASSAQGQGAEAFF
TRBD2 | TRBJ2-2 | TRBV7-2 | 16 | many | TGTGCCAGCAGCTTCTTTCCGCGGGAGGTGGCCGGGGAGCTGTTTTTT | CASSFFPREVAGELFF